The 19 T cell receptor beta chains below come from one sample, sequenced in a study of cytomegalovirus exposure and HLA in healthy donors. The PCR had 60 Vbeta and 13 Jbeta primers. Only in-frame clones appear in the TCRdb table, and some are missing; sequencing was by immunoSEQ multiplex PCR. The sample has some 150,000 clones; roughly 82% are singletons. Sample: PBMCs. These receptors originate from a middle-aged man in good health and CMV-seropositive.

This clone showed up just a few times. The chain combines TRBV7-6 with TRBJ1-5; 7 nucleotides align to TRBD1. The germline CDR1 and CDR2 sequences are SGHVS and FNYEAQ. J lost 6 bases, V lost 5 bases, and 4 bases had no gene match. The CDR3 runs to 13 residues. CDR3 in DNA: TGTGCCAGCAGCAGGGGGCTGGGTCAGCCCCAGCATTTT. Its translation: CASSRGLGQPQHF. The full variable domain, its missing parts supplied by reference TRBV7-6 and TRBJ1-5, is GAGVSQSPRYKVTKRGQDVALRCDPISGHVSLYWYRQALGQGPEFLTYFNYEAQQDKSGLPNDRFSAERPEGSISTLTIQRTEQRDSAMYRCASSRGLGQPQHFGDGTRLSIL.

This clone has a handful of counts. This rearrangement joins TRBV5-1 to TRBJ2-3; the match to TRBD2 covers 9 bases. The CDR3 length is 14 residues. From germline, CDR1 is SGHRS and CDR2 YFSETQ. J was trimmed by 3 bases and V by 1 base; bases with no gene match: 0. The CDR3 nucleotides are TGCGCCAGCAGCTTGACTAGCGGGACAGATACGCAGTATTTT. This gives the protein CASSLTSGTDTQYF.

The table lists this clone with a few counts. V usage is TRBV5-5 and J usage is TRBJ2-3, with 13 bases aligning to TRBD2. Germline values: CDR1 SGHKS, CDR2 YYEKEE (reference sequence). V shed 4 bases and J 4 bases; nucleotides not matched to a gene: 6. CDR3 length equals 16 residues. CDR3 in amino acids: CASSRTSGRLSDTQYF. DNA of the CDR3: TGTGCCAGCAGCCGGACTAGCGGGAGACTCTCAGATACGCAGTATTTT.

This sequence joins TRBV6-6 and TRBJ2-7; D possibly corresponds to TRBD1 (5 bases). The CDR3 totals 14 residues. Germline V gives CDR1 MNHNY, CDR2 SVGAGI (reference sequence). V was shortened by 2 bases and J by 5 bases, with 13 bases between the two germline ends. CDR3 nucleotides: TGTGCCAGCAGTTACCCCGCAAAGGGGAACGAGCAGTACTTC. Its translation is CASSYPAKGNEQYF.

The gene calls are TRBV7-2 and TRBJ2-1, with D perhaps TRBD2 (5 bases). V dropped 0 bases and J dropped 2 bases, with 8 bases sitting between them. Germline lookup yields CDR1 SGHTA and CDR2 FQGNSA. This CDR3 region has 15 residues. For the CDR3, the DNA is TGTGCCAGCAGCTTAGCGGGAGTCCCCTACAATGAGCAGTTCTTC. This codes for CASSLAGVPYNEQFF.

This clone has only one observation. This chain links TRBV6-5 with TRBJ1-2, with a possible D match to TRBD1 (5 bases). V was cut by 6 bases and J by 2 bases, with 10 bases left in between. Germline V gene sequence: CDR1 MNHEY, CDR2 SVGAGI. This CDR3 region has 13 residues. The CDR3 sequence: CASRSGENYGYTF. CDR3 coding DNA: TGTGCCAGCAGGTCGGGGGAAAACTATGGCTACACCTTC.

This clone was detected only a few times. The J gene is TRBJ2-5, the V gene TRBV5-4; no clear D gene. Trimming left V 4 bases short and J 5 bases short, with 9 bases between. From germline, CDR1 is SGHNT and CDR2 YYREEE (reference sequence). The CDR3 consists of 12 residues. In nucleotides, the CDR3 is TGTGCCAGCAGCATGCGGCAGGAGACCCAGTACTTC. This codes for CASSMRQETQYF. Looking up the rest from reference TRBV5-4 and TRBJ2-5 gives the full variable domain: ETGVTQSPTHLIKTRGQQVTLRCSSQSGHNTVSWYQQALGQGPQFIFQYYREEENGRGNFPPRFSGLQFPNYSSELNVNALELDDSALYLCASSMRQETQYFGPGTRLLVL.

V is TRBV9 and J is TRBJ2-5, with TRBD2 matching over 7 bases. The better agreement between TRBJ2-7 and the DNA end casts doubt on the J call. The CDR3 has 15 amino acids. Germline CDR1 is SGDLS and CDR2 is YYNGEE. DNA for the CDR3: TGTGCCAGCAGCGGGGGCGCGCAAGCGGGGTACGAGCAGTACTTC. Translation: CASSGGAQAGYEQYF.

This clone was detected only once. The chain uses TRBV19 and TRBJ2-1; 9 bases are shared with TRBD2. Germline V CDR1 and CDR2: LNHDA, SQIVND (reference sequence). This CDR3 is built from 16 residues. V was pared by 6 bases and J by 0 bases, with 6 bases of the junction left unmatched. This CDR3 is CASRPTSGFSYNEQFF. CDR3 sequence (DNA): TGTGCCAGTAGGCCTACTAGCGGGTTCTCCTACAATGAGCAGTTCTTC.

V gene TRBV29-1 combines with J gene TRBJ1-5; D possibly corresponds to TRBD1 (5 bases). V lost 2 bases, J lost 7 bases, and 12 bases lay in between. The CDR3 covers 13 residues. The germline gives CDR1 SQVTM, CDR2 ANQGSEA. The CDR3 is CSVEFDSDQPQHF. The CDR3 nucleotides are TGCAGCGTTGAATTCGACAGCGACCAGCCCCAGCATTTT.

The chain employs TRBV27 and TRBJ2-4; 7 positions match TRBD1. The CDR3 is 14 amino acids. The germline gives CDR1 MNHEY, CDR2 SMNVEV (reference sequence). Trimming cost V 4 bases and J 7 bases; bases outside gene matches: 7. The CDR3 region has the DNA TGTGCCAGCAGTTCCGGGACAGACTCGAACATTCAGTACTTC. This sequence encodes CASSSGTDSNIQYF.

This clone turned up a few times. The rearrangement uses TRBV28 and TRBJ1-2, with unresolved D. The CDR3 has 15 residues. CDR1 and CDR2 from the germline V gene are MDHEN and SYDVKM. V shed 6 bases and J shed 4 bases, with 18 bases lying between them. This chain's CDR3 is CASRQARSHLYGYTF. In DNA form, the CDR3 reads TGTGCCAGCAGGCAAGCCCGGTCTCACCTCTATGGCTACACCTTC.

V and J are TRBV6-1 and TRBJ2-3; 8 positions match TRBD2. The CDR3 sequence is 13 residues long. Germline V CDR1 and CDR2: MNHNS, SASEGT. The CDR3 DNA sequence: TGTGCGGGAGCGTCTAGCGGGACAGATACGCAGTATTTT. This sequence encodes CAGASSGTDTQYF.

This clone was seen only once. This sequence joins TRBV6-5 and TRBJ1-2; TRBD1 aligns across 8 bases. Germline loops: CDR1 MNHEY, CDR2 SVGAGI. The CDR3 is 16 amino acids. Unmatched junction bases numbered 8, after V lost 3 bases and J lost 2 bases. CDR3: CASSYLGQGGNYGYTF. The CDR3 nucleotides are TGTGCCAGCAGTTATCTCGGACAGGGCGGAAACTATGGCTACACCTTC.

The chain recombines TRBV4-3 with TRBJ2-3; the D is unclear. V shed 0 bases and J shed 4 bases, with 11 bases lying between them. The CDR3 has 15 residues. CDR1 LGHNA and CDR2 YSLEER come from the germline V gene. CDR3 residues: CASSQDTGVPDTQYF. CDR3 DNA sequence: TGCGCCAGCAGCCAAGATACTGGTGTTCCAGATACGCAGTATTTT.

The genes are TRBV7-2 and TRBJ2-7; unclear D gene. Germline-derived CDR1 and CDR2 are SGHTA and FQGNSA. The CDR3 is 14 residues long. Trimming cost V 3 bases and J 3 bases, with 12 bases left between them. This CDR3 is CASSFFRFGYEQYF. CDR3 DNA: TGTGCCAGCAGCTTCTTCCGTTTCGGCTACGAGCAGTACTTC.

J is TRBJ2-2 and V is TRBV12-5, with a tentative D call TRBD2 (5 bases). The germline V gene has CDR1 LGHNT and CDR2 FRNRAP. Trimming removed 6 bases at V and 0 bases at J, with 11 bases between. This CDR3 is built from 15 residues. The CDR3 is CASGQDWPNTGELFF. The CDR3, as DNA: TGTGCTAGTGGGCAGGACTGGCCGAACACCGGGGAGCTGTTTTTT.

Written as DNA, the CDR3 is TGTGCCAGCTCCGACAGGGGGCTCTTTGAAAAACTGTTTTTT. As protein: CASSDRGLFEKLFF. The rearrangement uses TRBV19 and TRBJ1-4, with 10 bases matching TRBD1. V trimming: 9 bases; J trimming: 7 bases; junction bases outside the gene matches: 8. The CDR3 is 14 residues long. Per the germline V gene, CDR1 is LNHDA and CDR2 is SQIVND (reference sequence). Supplemented by reference TRBV19 and TRBJ1-4, the full variable domain reads DGGITQSPKYLFRKEGQNVTLSCEQNLNHDAMYWYRQDPGQGLRLIYYSQIVNDFQKGDIAEGYSVSREKKESFPLTVTSAQKNPTAFYLCASSDRGLFEKLFFGSGTQLSVL.

V usage is TRBV30 and J usage is TRBJ2-7, with 8 bases lining up with TRBD1. V lost 3 bases to trimming and J lost 4 bases; unmatched junction nucleotides: 8. Germline V gives CDR1 GTSNPN, CDR2 SVGIG (reference sequence). This CDR3 has 14 amino acids. The CDR3 DNA reads TGTGCCTGGAGCTCCTGGACAGGGTTGTACGAGCAGTACTTC. Amino acids: CAWSSWTGLYEQYF.